This entry lists 23 T cell receptor beta chains sequenced from one sample in a study of blood T cell repertoires in COVID-19. Only in-frame clones appear in the TCRdb table, and some are missing; sequencing was by immunoSEQ multiplex PCR. Among roughly 100,000 clones listed, over 85% were seen once. Sequencing input: peripheral blood. Receptor source: a woman in her fifties or sixties with COVID-19, enrolled during active disease.

The chain links TRBV19 to TRBJ1-5; D is uncertain. V was trimmed by 7 bases and J by 0 bases, leaving 10 bases between them. Germline V gene sequence: CDR1 LNHDA, CDR2 SQIVND (reference sequence). CDR3 length: 14 amino acids. The CDR3, as DNA: TGTGCCAGTATGAGCGTTCTTAGCAATCAGCCCCAGCATTTT. Its protein product is CASMSVLSNQPQHF.

The J gene is TRBJ2-7, the V gene TRBV5-6; D ambiguous. V was shortened by 0 bases and J by 3 bases, with 10 bases between the two germline ends. The CDR3 contains 14 residues. CDR1 is SGHDT, CDR2 YYEEEE, per germline. The CDR3 nucleotides read TGTGCCAGCAGCTTGGCCCAGGTTCACTACGAGCAGTACGTC. As protein: CASSLAQVHYEQYV.

The chain combines TRBV7-8 with TRBJ1-1, with D hard to call. The CDR3 is 12 amino acids. The V and J ends lost 6 bases and 5 bases respectively, with 10 bases between them. The germline CDR1 and CDR2 sequences are SGHVS and FQNEAQ. The CDR3 bases are TGTGCCAGCAGTTTGGGGAGGACTGAAGCTTTCTTT. It translates to CASSLGRTEAFF. The whole variable domain, filled in from reference TRBV7-8 and TRBJ1-1, reads GAGVSQSPRYKVAKRGQDVALRCDPISGHVSLFWYQQALGQGPEFLTYFQNEAQLDKSGLPSDRFFAERPEGSVSTLKIQRTQQEDSAVYLCASSLGRTEAFFGQGTRLTVV.

The chain carries TRBV7-3 and TRBJ1-1; D not resolved. The CDR3 covers 13 residues. Germline V gene lookup returns CDR1 SGHTA and CDR2 FQGTGA. V dropped 5 bases and J dropped 1 base, with 8 bases sitting between them. The CDR3 region has the DNA TGTGCCAGCAGCCCGAACAGGAACACTGAAGCTTTCTTT. Translation: CASSPNRNTEAFF.

This chain connects TRBV11-3 to TRBJ1-5, with D perhaps TRBD1 (6 bases). Per germline, CDR1 SGHNT and CDR2 YENEEA. Trimming took off 6 bases at V and 3 bases at J, with 9 bases between the two ends. The CDR3 loop spans 13 amino acids. CDR3 in amino acids: CASSSGHNQPQHF. CDR3 DNA: TGTGCCAGCAGTTCGGGACACAATCAGCCCCAGCATTTT.

The chain couples TRBV5-1 to TRBJ1-2; 8 bases map to TRBD1. The CDR3 is made up of 16 amino acids. Germline values: CDR1 SGHRS, CDR2 YFSETQ. Losses at the gene ends were 4 bases for V and 3 bases for J; bases not matched to a gene: 11. Written as DNA, the CDR3 is TGCGCCAGCAGCCCCTCCGGGACAGGACGGGACTATGGCTACACCTTC. This sequence encodes CASSPSGTGRDYGYTF.

This clone was counted once. The chain recombines TRBV9 with TRBJ2-7, with TRBD1 matching 8 bases. After removal of 4 bases from V and 1 base from J, the junction contained 13 bases not matched to a gene. The CDR3 extends over 17 amino acids. Germline CDR1 and CDR2: SGDLS and YYNGEE. The CDR3: CASSPTMRTGLSYEQYF. The CDR3, as DNA: TGTGCCAGCAGCCCGACCATGCGGACAGGGTTATCCTACGAGCAGTACTTC.

This clone was seen only once. This chain links TRBV6-6 with TRBJ2-3, with 8 bases aligning to TRBD2. After removal of 4 bases from V and 5 bases from J, the junction contained 5 bases not matched to a gene. Germline loops: CDR1 MNHNY, CDR2 SVGAGI (reference sequence). The CDR3 contains 14 residues. The CDR3 nucleotides are TGTGCCAGCAGTTCCTCGGCGGGGGGAGATACGCAGTATTTT. Amino acid sequence: CASSSSAGGDTQYF.

V usage is TRBV18 and J usage is TRBJ1-2, with a weak D call TRBD1 (5 bases). Germline loops: CDR1 KGHSH, CDR2 LQKENI. Trimming took 2 bases from V and 8 from J, leaving 18 bases between them. This CDR3 has 15 amino acids. CDR3 amino acids: CASSPTVPDRGGYTF. Written as DNA, the CDR3 is TGTGCCAGCTCACCAACGGTCCCCGACAGAGGAGGCTACACCTTC.

CDR3 sequence reads: CASSERGRDPEAFF. Here the CDR3 DNA reads TGTGCCAGCAGTGAAAGGGGGCGCGATCCTGAAGCTTTCTTT. The chain recombines TRBV2 with TRBJ1-1; 7 nucleotides match TRBD1. The CDR3 runs to 14 residues. Germline V gene data show CDR1 as SNHLY and CDR2 as FYNNEI. The junction had 6 bases not matched to a gene; V was cut back by 2 bases and J by 6 bases.

This clone was seen only once. Other nucleotide sequences in the sample specify the same CDR3. This chain uses TRBV5-1 with TRBJ2-1; no reliable D call. V was shortened by 3 bases and J by 4 bases, with 2 bases between the two germline ends. Germline loops: CDR1 SGHRS, CDR2 YFSETQ. The CDR3 totals 11 residues. CDR3: CASSSYNEQFF. The CDR3, as DNA: TGCGCCAGCAGCTCATACAATGAGCAGTTCTTC.

V and J are TRBV28 and TRBJ2-5, with 12 bases aligning to TRBD1. The germline gives CDR1 MDHEN, CDR2 SYDVKM. The CDR3 is 17 amino acids. Unmatched junction bases numbered 12, after V lost 5 bases and J lost 5 bases. Written as DNA, the CDR3 is TGTGCCAGCAGTCGGAGACCGGGACAGGGGGCGTGGGAGACCCAGTACTTC. It translates to CASSRRPGQGAWETQYF. The full variable domain, in which reference TRBV28 and TRBJ2-5 provide the parts outside the CDR3, is DVKVTQSSRYLVKRTGEKVFLECVQDMDHENMFWYRQDPGLGLRLIYFSYDVKMKEKGDIPEGYSVSREKKERFSLILESASTNQTSMYLCASSRRPGQGAWETQYFGPGTRLLVL.

The gene calls are TRBV5-1 and TRBJ2-3; 9 nucleotides agree with TRBD2. The germline gives CDR1 SGHRS, CDR2 YFSETQ. With 4 bases clipped from V and 0 bases from J, the junction kept 3 bases outside the gene matches. The CDR3 extends over 15 amino acids. The CDR3 region is CASSPRGGSTDTQYF. As DNA, the CDR3 is TGCGCCAGCAGCCCGCGGGGGGGCAGCACAGATACGCAGTATTTT.

The V gene is TRBV7-9, the J gene TRBJ2-7; D not resolved. Trimming left V 2 bases short and J 0 bases short, with 17 bases between. CDR1 and CDR2 (germline): SEHNR, FQNEAQ (reference sequence). The CDR3 spans 17 residues. The CDR3 region is CASSLNEPSESSYEQYV. The CDR3 nucleotides read TGTGCCAGCAGCTTAAACGAGCCCTCTGAAAGCTCCTACGAGCAGTACGTC.

This clone was seen more than once but under ten times. V gene TRBV6-5 combines with J gene TRBJ1-1; D uncertain. Trimming took 6 bases from V and 1 from J, leaving 15 bases between them. The CDR3 extends over 15 amino acids. Germline CDR1 is MNHEY and CDR2 is SVGAGI. CDR3 residues: CASRPTAVPNTEAFF. The CDR3 DNA is TGTGCCAGCAGACCTACCGCCGTCCCGAACACTGAAGCTTTCTTT.

This chain connects TRBV10-3 to TRBJ1-3; TRBD1 is a possible D gene (5 bases). Looked up from germline, CDR1 is ENHRY and CDR2 is SYGVKD. The germline V and J ends were trimmed by 9 bases and 4 bases, with 16 bases remaining between them. CDR3 size: 14 residues. CDR3 nucleotide sequence: TGTGCCATTTCCAGGGAGGCTTCGGGAAACACCATATATTTT. Protein sequence: CAISREASGNTIYF.

This chain uses TRBV18 with TRBJ2-1; 7 nucleotides align to TRBD2. In germline, CDR1 is KGHSH, CDR2 LQKENI. CDR3 length: 15 amino acids. The junction had 14 bases not matched to a gene; V was cut back by 6 bases and J by 9 bases. CDR3 residues: CASSRDQRGHIEQFF. CDR3 DNA: TGTGCCAGCTCCAGAGACCAGCGGGGCCATATTGAGCAGTTCTTC.

This clone was seen just once. The V gene is TRBV7-6, the J gene TRBJ2-6; the D is unclear. Germline V CDR1 and CDR2: SGHVS, FNYEAQ. V lost 3 bases to trimming and J lost 0 bases, with 9 bases between them. The CDR3 totals 16 residues. CDR3 in amino acids: CASSFEQHSGANVLTF. CDR3 bases: TGTGCCAGCAGCTTTGAACAACACTCTGGGGCCAACGTCCTGACTTTC.

This CDR3 reads CASSSRGAGGAFF. The CDR3 region has the DNA TGTGCCAGCAGTTCGCGGGGGGCGGGTGGAGCTTTCTTT. This chain connects TRBV12-3 or TRBV12-4 to TRBJ1-1; D perhaps matches TRBD1 (6 bases). The V gene lost 4 bases and the J gene lost 10 bases, with 16 bases spanning the gap. The CDR3 has 13 amino acids.

The rearrangement uses TRBV28 and TRBJ1-5; 9 nucleotides align to TRBD1. CDR3 length: 13 amino acids. CDR1 is MDHEN and CDR2 is SYDVKM in the germline V gene. Trimming at V came to 6 bases and at J to 6 bases, leaving 3 bases not matched to a gene. DNA for the CDR3: TGTGCCAGCAGGGGACAGGGTGGTCAGCCCCAGCATTTT. Translated: CASRGQGGQPQHF.

This chain joins TRBV27 and TRBJ1-1; 7 bases line up with TRBD1. This CDR3 region has 15 residues. Germline V gene sequence: CDR1 MNHEY, CDR2 SMNVEV (reference sequence). After removal of 2 bases from V and 2 bases from J, the junction contained 5 bases not matched to a gene. The CDR3 nucleotides read TGTGCCAGCAGTTTACTACAGGGGAGAAACACTGAAGCTTTCTTT. Protein: CASSLLQGRNTEAFF.

This chain connects TRBV24-1 to TRBJ2-7, with D unclear. V shed 3 bases and J shed 0 bases, with 8 bases lying between them. This CDR3 has 14 residues. CDR1 and CDR2 from the germline V gene are KGHDR and SFDVKD. As DNA, the CDR3 is TGTGCCACCAGTGATGCGGCGGACTCCTACGAGCAGTACTTC. Residues: CATSDAADSYEQYF.

The rearrangement links TRBV6-6 to TRBJ1-3; D possibly corresponds to TRBD1 (5 bases). Trimming left V 5 bases short and J 0 bases short, with 8 bases between. Germline lookup yields CDR1 MNHNY and CDR2 SVGAGI (reference sequence). The CDR3 runs to 14 residues. CDR3 DNA sequence: TGTGCCAGCAGTCGGACACCCTCTGGAAACACCATATATTTT. Residues: CASSRTPSGNTIYF.